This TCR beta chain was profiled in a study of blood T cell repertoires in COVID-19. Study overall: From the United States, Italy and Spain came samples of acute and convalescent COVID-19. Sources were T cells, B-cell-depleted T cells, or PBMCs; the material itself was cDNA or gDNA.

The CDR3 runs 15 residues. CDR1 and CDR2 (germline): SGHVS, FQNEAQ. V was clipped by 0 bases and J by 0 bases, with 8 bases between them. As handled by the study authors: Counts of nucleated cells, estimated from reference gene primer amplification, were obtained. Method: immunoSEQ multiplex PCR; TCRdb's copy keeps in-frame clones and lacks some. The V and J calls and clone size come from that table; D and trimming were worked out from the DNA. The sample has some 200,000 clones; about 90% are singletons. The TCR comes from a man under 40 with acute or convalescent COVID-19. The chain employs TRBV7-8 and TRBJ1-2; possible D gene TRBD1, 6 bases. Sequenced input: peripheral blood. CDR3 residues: CASSLATGTNYGYTF. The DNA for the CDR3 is TGTGCCAGCAGCTTAGCAACAGGGACTAACTATGGCTACACCTTC.